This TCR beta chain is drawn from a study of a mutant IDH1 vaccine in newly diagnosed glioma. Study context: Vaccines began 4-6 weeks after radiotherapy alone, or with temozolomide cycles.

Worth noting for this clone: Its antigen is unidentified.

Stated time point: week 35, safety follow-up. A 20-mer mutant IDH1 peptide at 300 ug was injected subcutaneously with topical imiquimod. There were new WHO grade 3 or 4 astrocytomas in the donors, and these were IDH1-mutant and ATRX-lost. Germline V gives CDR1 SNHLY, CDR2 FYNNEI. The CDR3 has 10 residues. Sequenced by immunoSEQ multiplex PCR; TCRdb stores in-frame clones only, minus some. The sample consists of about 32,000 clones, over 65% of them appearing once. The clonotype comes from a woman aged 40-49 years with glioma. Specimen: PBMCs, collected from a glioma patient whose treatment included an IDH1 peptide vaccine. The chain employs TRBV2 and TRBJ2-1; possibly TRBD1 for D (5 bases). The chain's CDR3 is CATQGHEQFF. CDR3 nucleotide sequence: TGTGCTACCCAGGGTCATGAGCAGTTCTTC. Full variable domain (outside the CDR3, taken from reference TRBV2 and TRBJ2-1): EPEVTQTPSHQVTQMGQEVILRCVPISNHLYFYWYRQILGQKVEFLVSFYNNEISEKSEIFDDQFSVERPDGSNFTLKIRSTKLEDSAMYFCATQGHEQFFGPGTRLTVL.